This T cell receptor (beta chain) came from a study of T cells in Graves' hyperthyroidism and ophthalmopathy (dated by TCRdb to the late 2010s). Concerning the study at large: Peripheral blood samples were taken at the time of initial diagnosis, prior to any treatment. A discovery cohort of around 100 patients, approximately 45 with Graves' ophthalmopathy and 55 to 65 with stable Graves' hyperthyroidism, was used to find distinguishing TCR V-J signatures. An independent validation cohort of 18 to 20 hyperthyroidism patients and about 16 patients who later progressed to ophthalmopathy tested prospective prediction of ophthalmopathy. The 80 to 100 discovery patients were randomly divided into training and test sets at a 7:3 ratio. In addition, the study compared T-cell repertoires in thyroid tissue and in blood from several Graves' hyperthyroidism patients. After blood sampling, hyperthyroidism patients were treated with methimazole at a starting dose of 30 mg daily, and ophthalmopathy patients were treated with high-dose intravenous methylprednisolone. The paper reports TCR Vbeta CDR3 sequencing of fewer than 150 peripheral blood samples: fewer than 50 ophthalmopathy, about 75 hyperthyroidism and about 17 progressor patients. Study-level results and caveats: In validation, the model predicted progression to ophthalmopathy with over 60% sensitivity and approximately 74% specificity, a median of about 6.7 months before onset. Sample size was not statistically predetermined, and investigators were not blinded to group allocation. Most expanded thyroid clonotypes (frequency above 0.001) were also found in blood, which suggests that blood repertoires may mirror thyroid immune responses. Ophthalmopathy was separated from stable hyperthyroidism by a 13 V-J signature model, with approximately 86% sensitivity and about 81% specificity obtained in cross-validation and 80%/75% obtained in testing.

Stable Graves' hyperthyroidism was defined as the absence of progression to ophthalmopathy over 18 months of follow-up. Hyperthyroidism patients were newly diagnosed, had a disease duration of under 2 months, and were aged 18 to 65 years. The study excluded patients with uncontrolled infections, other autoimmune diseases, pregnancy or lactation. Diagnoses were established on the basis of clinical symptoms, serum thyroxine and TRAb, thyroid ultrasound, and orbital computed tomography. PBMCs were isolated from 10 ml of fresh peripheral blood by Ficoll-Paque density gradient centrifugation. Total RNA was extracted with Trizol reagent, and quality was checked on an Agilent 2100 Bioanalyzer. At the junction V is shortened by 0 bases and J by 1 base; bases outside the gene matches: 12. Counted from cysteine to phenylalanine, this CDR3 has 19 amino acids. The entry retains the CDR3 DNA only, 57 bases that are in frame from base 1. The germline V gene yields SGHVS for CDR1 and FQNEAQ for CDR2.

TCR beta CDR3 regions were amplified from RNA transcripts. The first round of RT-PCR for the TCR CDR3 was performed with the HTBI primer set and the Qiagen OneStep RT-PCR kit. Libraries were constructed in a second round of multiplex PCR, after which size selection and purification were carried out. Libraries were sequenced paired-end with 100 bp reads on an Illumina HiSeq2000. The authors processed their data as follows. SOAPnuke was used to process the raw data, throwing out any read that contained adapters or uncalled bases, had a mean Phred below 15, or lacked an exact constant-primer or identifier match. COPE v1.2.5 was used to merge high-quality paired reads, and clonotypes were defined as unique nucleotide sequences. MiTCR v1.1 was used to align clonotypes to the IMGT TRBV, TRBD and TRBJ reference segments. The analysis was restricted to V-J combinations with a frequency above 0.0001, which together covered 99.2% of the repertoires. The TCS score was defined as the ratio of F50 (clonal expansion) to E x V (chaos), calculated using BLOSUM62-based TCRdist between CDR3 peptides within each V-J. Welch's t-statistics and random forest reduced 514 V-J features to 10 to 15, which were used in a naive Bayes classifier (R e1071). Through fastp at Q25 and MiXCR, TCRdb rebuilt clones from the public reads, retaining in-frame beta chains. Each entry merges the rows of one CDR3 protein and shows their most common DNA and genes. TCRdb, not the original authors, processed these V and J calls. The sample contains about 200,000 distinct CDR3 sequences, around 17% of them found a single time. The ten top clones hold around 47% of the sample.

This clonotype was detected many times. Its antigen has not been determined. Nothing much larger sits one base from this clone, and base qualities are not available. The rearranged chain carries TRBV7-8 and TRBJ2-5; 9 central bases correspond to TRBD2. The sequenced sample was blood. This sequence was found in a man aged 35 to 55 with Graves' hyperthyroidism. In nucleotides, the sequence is TGTGCCAGCAGCTTAGCGGTTGGACTAGCGAGCAAGATCCAAGAGACCCAGTACTTC. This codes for CASSLAVGLASKIQETQYF.